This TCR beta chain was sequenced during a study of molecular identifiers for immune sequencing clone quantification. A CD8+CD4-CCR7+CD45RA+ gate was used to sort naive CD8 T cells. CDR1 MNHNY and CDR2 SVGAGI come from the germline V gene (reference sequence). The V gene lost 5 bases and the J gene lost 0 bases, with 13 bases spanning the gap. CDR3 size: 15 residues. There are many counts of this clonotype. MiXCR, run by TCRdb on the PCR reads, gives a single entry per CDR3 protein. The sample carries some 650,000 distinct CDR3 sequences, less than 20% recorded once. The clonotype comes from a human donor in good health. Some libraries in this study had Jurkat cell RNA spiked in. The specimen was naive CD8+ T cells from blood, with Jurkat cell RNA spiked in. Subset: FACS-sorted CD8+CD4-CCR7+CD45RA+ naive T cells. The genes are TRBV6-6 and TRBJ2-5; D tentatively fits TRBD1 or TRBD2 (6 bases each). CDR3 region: CASSTYGGHQETQYF. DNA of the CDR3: TGTGCCAGCAGTACCTATGGGGGGCACCAAGAGACCCAGTACTTC.